This T cell receptor (beta chain) is from a study of blood T cell repertoires in COVID-19. The repertoire was sequenced with immunoSEQ multiplex PCR; TCRdb's copy has only in-frame clones and lacks some. The sample records 260,000 or so clones, over 75% being singletons. Per germline, CDR1 MNHNY and CDR2 SVGAGI (reference sequence). The V gene lost 6 bases and the J gene lost 4 bases, with 4 bases spanning the gap. The length of the CDR3 is 11 residues. Sequenced sample: peripheral blood. This sequence joins TRBV6-6 and TRBJ1-3; unclear D gene. The origin of this receptor is a man aged 18-30 years with active or convalescent COVID-19. The CDR3, as DNA: TGTGCCAGCAGCCTCGGAAACACCATATATTTT. Protein sequence: CASSLGNTIYF.